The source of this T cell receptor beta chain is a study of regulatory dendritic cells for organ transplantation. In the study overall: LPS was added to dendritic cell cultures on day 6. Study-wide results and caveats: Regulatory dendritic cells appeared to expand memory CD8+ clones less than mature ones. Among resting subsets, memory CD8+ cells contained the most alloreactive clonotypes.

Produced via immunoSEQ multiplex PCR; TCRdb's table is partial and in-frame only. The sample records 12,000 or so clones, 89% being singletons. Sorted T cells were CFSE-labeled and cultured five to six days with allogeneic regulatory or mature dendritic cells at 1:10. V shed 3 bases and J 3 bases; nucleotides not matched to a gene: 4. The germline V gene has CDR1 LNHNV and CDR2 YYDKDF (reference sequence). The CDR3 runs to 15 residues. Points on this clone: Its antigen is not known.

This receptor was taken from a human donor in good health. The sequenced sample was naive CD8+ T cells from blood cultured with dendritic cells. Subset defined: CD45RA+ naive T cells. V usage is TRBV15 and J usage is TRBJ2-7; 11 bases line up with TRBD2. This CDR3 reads CATSSSGTSGYEQYF. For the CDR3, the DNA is TGTGCCACCAGCAGCTCCGGGACTAGCGGCTACGAGCAGTACTTC.